This is a list of T cell receptor beta chains from one sample in a study of blood T cell repertoires in COVID-19. Here immunoSEQ multiplex PCR was the method, and the copy in TCRdb shows in-frame clones only, minus some. This table holds about 140,000 clones, 81% found once. The specimen sequenced was peripheral blood. Receptor source: a human donor in a cohort sampled during active COVID-19. Each CDR3 is given with its conserved first and last residue. D genes are given only for firm matches. Size is omitted from some rows. Given values are once, few, many or a class for expanded clones.

cdr3_nt cdr3_aa d_call v_call clone_size j_call
TGTGCCAGCAGTCCTACCGGGACTAGCGGGAGCAATGAGCAGTTCTTC CASSPTGTSGSNEQFF TRBD2 TRBV6-4 . TRBJ2-1
TGTGCCAGCAGCTTAGCGGGAGATAACAATGAGCAGTTCTTC CASSLAGDNNEQFF TRBD2 TRBV7-3 . TRBJ2-1
TGTGCCAGCAGCCGTAGCGGGAGGTGGACCTACGAGCAGTACTTC CASSRSGRWTYEQYF TRBD2 TRBV14 . TRBJ2-7
TGCGCCAGCAGCTTGGCTGGACCGGGGAGCACAGATACGCAGTATTTT CASSLAGPGSTDTQYF . TRBV5-1 . TRBJ2-3
TGTGCCAGCAGGGCTACAGGGAGCCCGCCGTACTTC CASRATGSPPYF . TRBV27 . TRBJ2-7
TGTGCCAGCAGCCTACAGGGGGTATTGGCGGATACGCAGTATTTT CASSLQGVLADTQYF TRBD1 TRBV7-2 . TRBJ2-3
TGTGCCAGCAGTTCTCCGACAGAAGGAAACACCATATATTTT CASSSPTEGNTIYF . TRBV6-5 . TRBJ1-3
TGCGCCAGCGCAACCTCTAGCGGGATAAGCGAGCAGTACTTC CASATSSGISEQYF TRBD2 TRBV5-1 . TRBJ2-7
TGTGCCAGCAGTTACCTTGGTAGCTCGGAGACCCAGTACTTC CASSYLGSSETQYF . TRBV6-2/TRBV6-3 . TRBJ2-5
TGTGCCAGCTCACCGGGACTAGCGATGGATGAGCAGTTCTTC CASSPGLAMDEQFF TRBD2 TRBV18 . TRBJ2-1
TGTGCCAGCAGCTCGAGACAGGGGACCTACGAGCAGTACTTC CASSSRQGTYEQYF TRBD1 TRBV7-2 . TRBJ2-7
TGTGCCAGCAGTTACAGAGGGATCGGAAACACCATATATTTT CASSYRGIGNTIYF . TRBV6-6 . TRBJ1-3
TGTGCCAGCAGCCCCGGGACAGGGAGGACCTACGAGCAGTACTTC CASSPGTGRTYEQYF TRBD1 TRBV7-9 few TRBJ2-7
TGTGCCACCAGCAGAGGTTCAGGGATTAACACTGAAGCTTTCTTT CATSRGSGINTEAFF . TRBV15 . TRBJ1-1
TGTGCCAGCAGCTTTCACAGGGCCTCGGGAAACACCATATATTTT CASSFHRASGNTIYF . TRBV7-9 . TRBJ1-3
TGTGCCAGCGGGTCCCGGGACAGGGGTTACGAGCAGTACTTC CASGSRDRGYEQYF TRBD1 TRBV27 . TRBJ2-7
TGTGCCAGCAGTGAAGCGACTAGCGGGATCTATGAGCAGTTCTTC CASSEATSGIYEQFF TRBD2 TRBV6-1 . TRBJ2-1
TGTGCCAGCAGCTCCATACCCGAGAGGGGGGAGCTGTTTTTT CASSSIPERGELFF . TRBV9 few TRBJ2-2
TGCGCCAGCAGCCGCCGCCCCGATGGGGGGGGAAACACCATATATTTT CASSRRPDGGGNTIYF . TRBV4-3 . TRBJ1-3
TGCGCCAGCAGCCAGCACCCGAGCGGGGTAGCAGATACGCAGTATTTT CASSQHPSGVADTQYF TRBD2 TRBV4-3 . TRBJ2-3
TGTGCCAGCAGCTCCCGCCTAGCGGGAGCATATGAGCAGTTCTTC CASSSRLAGAYEQFF TRBD2 TRBV7-9 . TRBJ2-1
TGCGCCAGCAGCTTTTCAGGCAGCTCCTACGAGCAGTACTTC CASSFSGSSYEQYF . TRBV5-1 few TRBJ2-7
TGTGCCAGCAGCCAAGAGAACTGGTACGAGCAGTACTTC CASSQENWYEQYF . TRBV4-2 . TRBJ2-7
TGTGCCAGCAGCTTGAATGGTCCAGGACAGTACCAAGAGACCCAGTACTTC CASSLNGPGQYQETQYF . TRBV5-5 . TRBJ2-5
TGTGCCAGTAAAAGTTTGCGGGAGGGCTCAGATACGCAGTATTTT CASKSLREGSDTQYF TRBD2 TRBV19 . TRBJ2-3
TGCGCCAGCAGCCAAGATTTCGGGACAGACGGTGTGCACCACTTT CASSQDFGTDGVHHF TRBD1 TRBV4-3 . TRBJ1-6
TGTGCCAGCAGTCCCCCGACAGTGAGCTACGAGCAGTACTTC CASSPPTVSYEQYF . TRBV6-2/TRBV6-3 . TRBJ2-7
TGTGCCAGCAGTGAATTTCGGGATAGCGGGAGGGAGGTCTCCTACGAGCAGTACTTC CASSEFRDSGREVSYEQYF TRBD2 TRBV2 . TRBJ2-7
TGTGCCAGCAGTTTGGTCTCCTCGGGGGTGAATGAGCAGTTCTTC CASSLVSSGVNEQFF . TRBV27 . TRBJ2-1
TGTGCCAGCAGCGTAGGAGGGGCGCTAGCGGGAGTGTCCGGGGAGCTGTTTTTT CASSVGGALAGVSGELFF TRBD2 TRBV9 . TRBJ2-2
TGCAGTGCGCCCCCCGGGGAGACCCAGTACTTC CSAPPGETQYF . TRBV20-1 . TRBJ2-5
TGTGCCAGCAGCTTGGGAGTCCTGAACTCGTACGAGCAGTACTTC CASSLGVLNSYEQYF . TRBV5-5 . TRBJ2-7
TGTGCCAGCAGCTCCCAGAACAGCTACGAGCAGTACTTC CASSSQNSYEQYF . TRBV11-1 . TRBJ2-7
TGTGCCAGCAGCCAAGGGATCGCGGGGCTAGGAGACTACAATGAGCAGTTCTTC CASSQGIAGLGDYNEQFF . TRBV4-2 . TRBJ2-1
TGTGCCAGCAGCCCTCAGACAGATACGCAGTATTTT CASSPQTDTQYF . TRBV16 . TRBJ2-3